These 30 T cell receptor beta chains originate from one sample sequenced in a study of identical twins (dated by TCRdb to 2016 to 2018). The library came from 5' RACE. The sequencer was an Illumina HiSeq 2000. TCRdb cleaned the public reads at Q25 with fastp, built clones with MiXCR and kept in-frame beta chains. Every entry covers one CDR3 protein and lists the most common genes and DNA from its rows. In all, the sample holds approximately 220,000 distinct CDR3 sequences, and 7.5% of those were seen once. Less than 6.5% of the sample is in the top ten clones. This same sample was also taken into another study, of yellow fever vaccine responses in identical twins.

The sample comprised CD8+ T cells sorted from blood. Receptors were obtained from a woman aged 18-30 years in good health.

This clonotype was seen at least ten times. This chain connects TRBV12-3 or TRBV12-4 to TRBJ2-7; maybe TRBD2 (5 bases). CDR3 size: 13 residues. V lost 3 bases and J lost 3, with 9 bases in between. In DNA form, the CDR3 reads TGTGCCAGCAGTTTGGCTAGCTACTACGAGCAGTACTTC. Its translation: CASSLASYYEQYF.

This clonotype was picked up a small number of times. The DNA for the CDR3 is TGTGCCAGCAGTTACTCGACAGGGAACGAGCAGTACTTC. As protein: CASSYSTGNEQYF. V is TRBV6-6 and J is TRBJ2-7, with 7 bases matching TRBD1. This CDR3 is 13 amino acids long. Per germline, CDR1 MNHNY and CDR2 SVGAGI (reference sequence). V shed 0 bases, J shed 5 bases, and the junction held 1 base outside the gene matches.

This clonotype was recorded a few times. V and J are TRBV10-2 and TRBJ2-1; TRBD2 matches 10 bases. Germline-derived CDR1 and CDR2 are WSHSY and SAAADI. Trimming took 6 bases from V and 2 from J; bases not matched to a gene: 1. There are 14 residues in the CDR3. The CDR3 DNA reads TGCGCCAGCAGGACTAGCGGGCCCTACAATGAGCAGTTCTTC. This sequence encodes CASRTSGPYNEQFF.

This clonotype was counted many times. The V gene is TRBV21-1, the J gene TRBJ2-2; TRBD2, as called in the table, went unchecked against the DNA. TRBV21-1 is designated a pseudogene. CDR3 length equals 16 residues. CDR3 loop: CAWNSTSGINTGELFF. As DNA, the CDR3 is TGTGCCTGGAATTCTACTAGCGGTATAAACACCGGGGAGCTGTTTTTT.

This chain joins TRBV9 and TRBJ2-5; 8 bases are a match to TRBD2. The CDR3 length is 15 residues. The V gene end was trimmed by 4 bases and the J gene end by 5 bases; junction bases not matched to a gene: 10. Germline V gene lookup returns CDR1 SGDLS and CDR2 YYNGEE. The CDR3 region is CASSLRAGARETQYF. For the CDR3, the DNA is TGTGCCAGCAGCCTCAGAGCGGGAGCGCGTGAGACCCAGTACTTC. The full variable domain, rest sourced from reference TRBV9 and TRBJ2-5, is DSGVTQTPKHLITATGQRVTLRCSPRSGDLSVYWYQQSLDQGLQFLIQYYNGEERAKGNILERFSAQQFPDLHSELNLSSLELGDSALYFCASSLRAGARETQYFGPGTRLLVL.

The rearrangement uses TRBV6-1 and TRBJ2-7, with D possibly matching TRBD1 (5 bases). CDR1 is MNHNS, CDR2 SASEGT, per germline. CDR3 length: 13 residues. V gave up 7 bases and J gave up 0 bases, with 10 bases separating them. The CDR3 DNA reads TGTGCCAGCACCCAGGGATTCTCCTACGAGCAGTACTTC. This gives the protein CASTQGFSYEQYF.

The table lists this clonotype with many counts. The gene calls are TRBV9 and TRBJ2-1; 8 positions agree with TRBD2. Germline assignment: CDR1 SGDLS and CDR2 YYNGEE. V lost 5 bases to trimming and J lost 5 bases; unmatched junction nucleotides: 6. The CDR3 consists of 14 residues. CDR3: CASSGKRGNNEQFF. CDR3 nucleotides: TGTGCCAGCAGTGGGAAGCGGGGGAACAATGAGCAGTTCTTC.

The gene calls are TRBV5-1 and TRBJ2-7; 14 nucleotides align to TRBD2. Germline V gene lookup returns CDR1 SGHRS and CDR2 YFSETQ. CDR3 length equals 16 residues. Trimming at V came to 4 bases and at J to 2 bases, leaving 5 bases not matched to a gene. CDR3 residues: CASSGGLAGEPYEQYF. CDR3 in DNA: TGCGCCAGCAGCGGGGGACTAGCGGGAGAACCCTACGAGCAGTACTTC.

This clonotype was detected a few times. V gene TRBV6-1 combines with J gene TRBJ1-5; D is unresolved. Trimming shortened V by 2 bases and J by 0 bases, and 11 bases separated the two germline ends. The CDR3 is 16 residues long. Looked up from germline, CDR1 is MNHNS and CDR2 is SASEGT. The chain's CDR3 is CASSERRQNSNQPQHF. CDR3 in DNA: TGTGCCAGCAGTGAACGGCGGCAGAATAGCAATCAGCCCCAGCATTTT.

A few counts support this clonotype. The chain couples TRBV10-2 to TRBJ1-1; 9 nucleotides match TRBD1. The germline CDR1 and CDR2 sequences are WSHSY and SAAADI. Trimming at V came to 6 bases and at J to 1 base, leaving 3 bases not matched to a gene. CDR3 size: 14 residues. In DNA form, the CDR3 reads TGCGCCAGCAGCCGACAGGGGGAGAACACTGAAGCTTTCTTT. The encoded protein is CASSRQGENTEAFF.

Only a few counts were recorded for this clonotype. The CDR3 region has the DNA TGCGCCAGCAGCTTGGCCCCCAGGGGTGTCGATGAGCAGTTCTTC. Amino acids: CASSLAPRGVDEQFF. The V call is TRBV5-1, the J call TRBJ2-1, with a weak D call TRBD1 (6 bases). The CDR3 extends over 15 amino acids. Per germline, CDR1 SGHRS and CDR2 YFSETQ. V gave up 0 bases and J gave up 8 bases, with 15 bases separating them.

A few counts support this clonotype. This chain links TRBV7-9 with TRBJ2-1, with a weak D call TRBD2 (6 bases). CDR3 size: 15 residues. Germline assignment: CDR1 SEHNR and CDR2 FQNEAQ (reference sequence). V lost 3 bases and J 4 bases, leaving 13 bases between the germline ends. CDR3 in amino acids: CASSFGGSGYNEQFF. The CDR3 nucleotides are TGTGCCAGCAGCTTTGGTGGGAGCGGGTACAATGAGCAGTTCTTC.

This clonotype has a count of ten or more. V is TRBV28 and J is TRBJ2-1; 8 bases align to TRBD2. Germline values: CDR1 MDHEN, CDR2 SYDVKM. After removal of 0 bases from V and 5 bases from J, the junction contained 6 bases not matched to a gene. This CDR3 has 16 amino acids. The CDR3 DNA is TGTGCCAGCAGTTTATGGCGTCTAGCGGGCGACAATGAGCAGTTCTTC. Translation: CASSLWRLAGDNEQFF.

This clonotype has just a few counts. V gene TRBV20-1 combines with J gene TRBJ1-5, with a tentative D call TRBD1 (5 bases). The germline CDR1 and CDR2 sequences are DFQATT and SNEGSKA (reference sequence). The CDR3 is 15 residues long. The V gene lost 2 bases and the J gene lost 5 bases, with 16 bases spanning the gap. Here the CDR3 DNA reads TGCAGTGCTAGAAAACGGGACGCCTGGGATCAGCCCCAGCATTTT. Protein sequence: CSARKRDAWDQPQHF.

The chain couples TRBV10-3 to TRBJ2-7; 7 nucleotides match TRBD1. Germline trimming cut 3 bases from V and 2 bases from J; bases unmatched to any gene: 4. Germline-derived CDR1 and CDR2 are ENHRY and SYGVKD. This CDR3 contains 14 residues. The CDR3 is CAISDPGQTYEQYF. The CDR3 DNA reads as TGTGCCATCAGTGATCCGGGACAGACCTACGAGCAGTACTTC.

In its sample, this clonotype was seen many times. The V and J genes are TRBV5-1 and TRBJ2-3; 8 positions match TRBD2. Germline trimming cut 1 base from V and 3 bases from J; bases unmatched to any gene: 4. There are 15 residues in the CDR3. Germline CDR1 and CDR2: SGHRS and YFSETQ. CDR3 protein: CASSLRIAGTDTQYF. In nucleotides, the CDR3 is TGCGCCAGCAGCTTGAGGATAGCGGGAACAGATACGCAGTATTTT. The entire variable domain, with the rest obtained from reference TRBV5-1 and TRBJ2-3, is as follows: KAGVTQTPRYLIKTRGQQVTLSCSPISGHRSVSWYQQTPGQGLQFLFEYFSETQRNKGNFPGRFSGRQFSNSRSEMNVSTLELGDSALYLCASSLRIAGTDTQYFGPGTRLTVL.

This clonotype was detected ten times or more. This chain links TRBV4-1 with TRBJ2-5; D gene uncertain. Trimming stripped 0 bases from V and 6 bases from J, with 5 bases between. Germline assignment: CDR1 MGHRA and CDR2 YSYEKL. The CDR3 sequence is 12 residues long. Here the CDR3 DNA reads TGCGCCAGCAGCCAAGATGAGCAGACCCAGTACTTC. Its protein is CASSQDEQTQYF.

This clonotype was picked up a small number of times. As DNA, the CDR3 is TGTGCCAGCAGCCAAGGCCTCTTTGGCAACGAGCAGTACTTC. Residues: CASSQGLFGNEQYF. This rearrangement joins TRBV3-1 to TRBJ2-7; no clear D gene. Germline CDR1 and CDR2: LGHDT and YNNKEL (reference sequence). Trimming pared 1 base from V and 5 bases from J, leaving 12 bases between. The CDR3 has 14 residues.

In this sample, this clonotype turned up a few times. The rearrangement links TRBV6-4 to TRBJ2-1; unclear D gene. Germline V gene lookup returns CDR1 MRHNA and CDR2 SNTAGT. The V gene lost 3 bases and the J gene lost 6 bases, with 9 bases spanning the gap. The CDR3 loop spans 13 amino acids. Here the CDR3 reads CASSESASNEQFF. The CDR3 region has the DNA TGTGCCAGCAGTGAATCGGCTAGCAATGAGCAGTTCTTC.

This clonotype occurred a few times. The V call is TRBV29-1, the J call TRBJ1-2; no clear D. The CDR3 contains 12 residues. Germline assignment: CDR1 SQVTM and CDR2 ANQGSEA. Trimming shortened V by 3 bases and J by 6 bases, and 11 bases separated the two germline ends. The DNA for the CDR3 is TGCAGCGTTGACGGTTCGAGTAATGGCTACACCTTC. This translates into CSVDGSSNGYTF.

This clonotype was seen ten or more times. CDR3 region: CASSLAVNYNEQFF. The CDR3 DNA is TGCGCCAGCAGCTTGGCGGTGAACTACAATGAGCAGTTCTTC. The chain has TRBV5-1 and TRBJ2-1; D not resolved. This CDR3 has 14 amino acids. Germline values: CDR1 SGHRS, CDR2 YFSETQ. With 0 bases removed from V and 3 bases from J, the gap between germline ends came to 7 bases.

The sample holds a few counts of this clonotype. This sequence joins TRBV20-1 and TRBJ2-2; D is ambiguous. CDR3 length: 13 residues. Trimming pared 0 bases from V and 4 bases from J, leaving 6 bases between. The germline V gene encodes CDR1 DFQATT and CDR2 SNEGSKA (reference sequence). The CDR3 bases are TGCAGTGCTAGAGATTGGGGCACCGGGGAGCTGTTTTTT. Protein: CSARDWGTGELFF.

This clonotype was recorded many times. The gene calls are TRBV29-1 and TRBJ1-1, with D uncertain. Per the germline V gene, CDR1 is SQVTM and CDR2 is ANQGSEA. Trimming took off 2 bases at V and 2 bases at J, with 15 bases between the two ends. This CDR3 contains 15 residues. The CDR3 DNA reads TGCAGCGTTGAATTTGATGGAGGATCAAACACTGAAGCTTTCTTT. It encodes CSVEFDGGSNTEAFF.

This clonotype came up a few times. CDR3 sequence reads: CASSHMANQPQHF. The CDR3 coding sequence is TGTGCCAGCAGTCACATGGCAAATCAGCCCCAGCATTTT. The chain has TRBV27 and TRBJ1-5, with D uncertain. The CDR3 covers 13 residues. Germline V gene lookup returns CDR1 MNHEY and CDR2 SMNVEV (reference sequence). Trimming pared 5 bases from V and 4 bases from J, leaving 9 bases between.

This clonotype has a handful of counts. The chain has TRBV2 and TRBJ1-4; the D is unclear. Per the germline V gene, CDR1 is SNHLY and CDR2 is FYNNEI. The V end lost 6 bases, the J end lost 8 bases, and 19 bases lay between the germline ends. The CDR3 contains 15 residues. The CDR3 nucleotides are TGTGCCAGCAGAGCCGGGCCTTCCTTTAAGGAAAAACTGTTTTTT. Its protein product is CASRAGPSFKEKLFF.

This clonotype has a count of ten or more. V usage is TRBV4-2 and J usage is TRBJ2-7; the match to TRBD2 covers 10 bases. The CDR3 runs 16 residues. Trimming took 0 bases from V and 7 from J; bases not matched to a gene: 9. Germline V CDR1 and CDR2: LGHNA, YNFKEQ. The CDR3 loop is CASSQDGLAGVGEQYF. The CDR3, as DNA: TGTGCCAGCAGCCAAGATGGGCTAGCGGGAGTAGGTGAGCAGTACTTC.

The chain is built from TRBV12-3 or TRBV12-4 and TRBJ1-5; the D is unclear. The CDR3 spans 14 residues. The V end lost 3 bases, the J end lost 2 bases, and 8 bases lay between the germline ends. Written as DNA, the CDR3 is TGTGCCAGCAGTTTTTACGGGGGCAATCAGCCCCAGCATTTT. It yields the protein CASSFYGGNQPQHF.

This clonotype occurred many times. CDR3 nucleotides: TGTGCCATCAGTGCGGAGTGGCAGGCGGATGGCACTGAAGCTTTCTTT. It translates to CAISAEWQADGTEAFF. The chain carries TRBV10-3 and TRBJ1-1, with D hard to call. V was pared by 4 bases and J by 4 bases, with 19 bases between. Germline V gene sequence: CDR1 ENHRY, CDR2 SYGVKD. The CDR3 is 16 residues long.

This clonotype was recorded many times. The CDR3 here is CSARVVQGASVRETQYF. The CDR3 nucleotides are TGCAGTGCTAGAGTTGTGCAGGGGGCATCGGTAAGGGAGACCCAGTACTTC. The chain recombines TRBV20-1 with TRBJ2-5; 8 positions match TRBD1. Germline-derived CDR1 and CDR2 are DFQATT and SNEGSKA (reference sequence). This CDR3 comprises 17 residues. The trim removed 1 base at V and 5 bases at J, leaving 15 bases unmatched.

This chain connects TRBV29-1 to TRBJ2-2, with D perhaps assigned TRBD1 or TRBD2 (6 bases each). Germline values: CDR1 SQVTM, CDR2 ANQGSEA. V lost 0 bases to trimming and J lost 7 bases, with 15 bases between them. This CDR3 has 15 residues. CDR3: CSVEEGGAGVGELFF. As DNA, the CDR3 is TGCAGCGTTGAAGAGGGGGGCGCGGGTGTCGGGGAGCTGTTTTTT.